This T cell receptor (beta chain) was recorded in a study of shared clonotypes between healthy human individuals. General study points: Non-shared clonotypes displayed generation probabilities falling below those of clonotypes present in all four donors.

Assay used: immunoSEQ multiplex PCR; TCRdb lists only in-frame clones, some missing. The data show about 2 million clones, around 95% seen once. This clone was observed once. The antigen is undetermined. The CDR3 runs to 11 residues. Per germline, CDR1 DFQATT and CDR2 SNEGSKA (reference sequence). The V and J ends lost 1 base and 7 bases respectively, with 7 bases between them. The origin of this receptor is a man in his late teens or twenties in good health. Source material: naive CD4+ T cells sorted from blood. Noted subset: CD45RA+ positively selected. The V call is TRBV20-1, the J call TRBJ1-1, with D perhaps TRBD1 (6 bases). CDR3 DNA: TGCAGTGCTAGAGCAGGGGATGAAGCTTTCTTT. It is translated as CSARAGDEAFF.